This T cell receptor (beta chain) was found in a study of cytomegalovirus exposure and HLA in healthy donors. Looking at the study overall: Roughly 180 million T cells yielded over 90 million unique TCR beta sequences in earlier analysis. Study findings and constraints: Earlier analysis yielded a pattern in which most TCR beta V segments were productive about 90% or about 30% of the time. In vitro work confirmed that a few CMV-associated chains recognize CMV antigens.

With 60 Vbeta and 13 Jbeta primers, the PCR was carried out. TCRdb keeps only in-frame clones here, not all; method: immunoSEQ multiplex PCR. The sample holds 95,000 to 150,000 clones, over 50% seen once. Only one count was recorded for this clone. The antigen is not known. Germline V gene lookup returns CDR1 SEHNR and CDR2 FQNEAQ (reference sequence). V gave up 5 bases and J gave up 5 bases, with 7 bases separating them. This CDR3 contains 11 residues. The sequence derives from a woman aged 40 to 49 in good health and CMV-seropositive. The rearrangement links TRBV7-9 to TRBJ2-7; D ambiguous. The sequencing input was PBMCs. CDR3: CASSPHHEQYF. CDR3 sequence (DNA): TGTGCCAGCAGCCCACACCACGAGCAGTACTTC.